These T cell receptor beta chains were read from a single sample in a study of cytomegalovirus exposure and HLA in healthy donors. TCRdb's table, derived via immunoSEQ multiplex PCR, lists solely in-frame clones and lacks some. Among over 130,000 clones listed, approximately 80% were seen once. The sample comprised PBMCs. The receptor source for this set is a man in his forties in good health and CMV-seronegative. CDR3s leave out the opening cysteine and the closing phenylalanine or tryptophan. A D gene is named only where the DNA matches it firmly. A row's size may be missing; if present it is once, few, many or a size class.

V gene	D gene	J gene	clone size	CDR3 protein
TRBV6-1	TRBD2	TRBJ2-7	few	ASSEGGSYEQY
TRBV28	NA	TRBJ2-3	few	ASSFLAGTDTQY
TRBV27	TRBD1	TRBJ2-1	NA	ASSQGQVQNEQF
TRBV6-5	TRBD1	TRBJ1-5	few	ASSQQGGGGQPQH
TRBV5-1	NA	TRBJ2-3	NA	ASSRVVTGSTDTQY
TRBV2	TRBD1	TRBJ2-2	NA	ASSEASQGAGELF
TRBV6-1	TRBD1	TRBJ2-7	NA	ASSPSTGGFYEQY
TRBV6-6	NA	TRBJ2-2	few	ASSPRGSNTGELF
TRBV19	NA	TRBJ2-5	few	ASSIADGETQY
TRBV7-9	TRBD1	TRBJ1-4	NA	ASSSPRGTGQEKLF
TRBV5-1	TRBD2	TRBJ2-7	NA	ASSGGESEQY
TRBV27	NA	TRBJ1-6	NA	ASSPRDIHNSPLH
TRBV7-8	NA	TRBJ2-7	NA	VSKQKTAYEQY
TRBV4-3	TRBD1	TRBJ1-2	NA	ASSQERDRDYGYT
TRBV10-3	TRBD1	TRBJ1-3	few	AIADRGVSGNTIY
TRBV6-5	TRBD2	TRBJ2-1	NA	ASSYGGGYEQF
TRBV25-1	TRBD2	TRBJ2-7	NA	ASRAGGGSEQY
TRBV5-6	NA	TRBJ2-7	NA	ASSIDSSPYEQY
TRBV6-6	NA	TRBJ2-2	NA	ASSYSTGSGELF
TRBV4-2	NA	TRBJ2-7	NA	ASSHGGGSSYEQY
TRBV27	NA	TRBJ2-2	NA	ASTALKSTGELF
TRBV29-1	NA	TRBJ2-7	few	SQRNYEQY
TRBV9	NA	TRBJ1-1	NA	ASSEWTDLRSTEAF
TRBV10-3	TRBD1	TRBJ1-3	NA	AISTGGSGNTIY
TRBV6-1	TRBD1	TRBJ2-7	NA	ASSDVPGQGTHEQY
TRBV7-7	NA	TRBJ2-2	NA	ASSLAGSAGELF
TRBV4-3	TRBD1	TRBJ2-5	NA	ASSQVSSTGGEWSETQY
TRBV19	TRBD1	TRBJ2-7	few	ASSITGTGAHEQY
TRBV10-2	TRBD2	TRBJ2-7	NA	ASSESSGRSEQY
TRBV19	TRBD2	TRBJ2-1	few	ASSIVRGTSGAGEQF
TRBV6-4	NA	TRBJ2-1	NA	AGRRGYEQF
TRBV29-1	NA	TRBJ1-4	once	SGREGRKLF
TRBV7-9	NA	TRBJ1-4	NA	SSSLAHGEASEKLF
TRBV18	TRBD1	TRBJ1-5	NA	ASSPGTGRDQPQH
TRBV27	TRBD2	TRBJ2-2	NA	ASSLAGGRDTGELF
TRBV6-1	TRBD1	TRBJ2-6	NA	ASSVTGTGGGGANVLT
TRBV5-6	NA	TRBJ2-3	NA	ASSFEDTQY
TRBV19	NA	TRBJ2-5	NA	ASSGHPLGETQY
TRBV19	TRBD1	TRBJ1-1	NA	ASSNGDRRYAEAF
TRBV4-2	NA	TRBJ2-1	NA	ASSQVGGGNEQF
TRBV11-1	NA	TRBJ2-5	once	ASSLGGRLQETQY
TRBV6-5	TRBD1	TRBJ2-7	NA	ASSYSRDRGYEQY
TRBV5-6	NA	TRBJ2-5	NA	ASSYASQETQY
TRBV6-5	TRBD1	TRBJ2-1	once	ASSYLAGGKF
TRBV27	NA	TRBJ2-7	few	ASSLSPFNQGEQY
TRBV7-2	NA	TRBJ2-7	NA	ASSLLRGTSYEQY
TRBV10-3	NA	TRBJ1-1	NA	AISEAGYEAF
TRBV10-3	NA	TRBJ2-2	once	AITERQPTGELF
TRBV4-2	NA	TRBJ2-2	NA	ASSQRDSLPGELF
TRBV4-2	NA	TRBJ1-4	NA	ASSRQSNEKLF